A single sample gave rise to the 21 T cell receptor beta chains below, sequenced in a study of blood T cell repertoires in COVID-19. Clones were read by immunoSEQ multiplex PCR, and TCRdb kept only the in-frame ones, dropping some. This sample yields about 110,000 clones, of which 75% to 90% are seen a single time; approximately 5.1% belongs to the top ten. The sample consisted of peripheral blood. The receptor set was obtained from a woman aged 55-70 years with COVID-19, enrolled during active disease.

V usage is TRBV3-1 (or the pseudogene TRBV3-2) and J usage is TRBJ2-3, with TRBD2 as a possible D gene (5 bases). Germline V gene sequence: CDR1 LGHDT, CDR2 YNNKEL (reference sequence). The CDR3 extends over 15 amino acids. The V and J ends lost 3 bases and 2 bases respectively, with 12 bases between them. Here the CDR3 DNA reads TGTGCCAGCAGCCAGGTTTATCGGGACACAGATACGCAGTATTTT. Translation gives CASSQVYRDTDTQYF.

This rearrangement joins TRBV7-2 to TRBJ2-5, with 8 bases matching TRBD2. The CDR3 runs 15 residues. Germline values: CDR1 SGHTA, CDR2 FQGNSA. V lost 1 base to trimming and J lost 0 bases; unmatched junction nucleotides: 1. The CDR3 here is CASSLVAGYQETQYF. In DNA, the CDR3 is TGTGCCAGCAGCTTAGTAGCGGGGTACCAAGAGACCCAGTACTTC. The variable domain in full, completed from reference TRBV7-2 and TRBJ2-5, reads GAGVSQSPSNKVTEKGKDVELRCDPISGHTALYWYRQSLGQGLEFLIYFQGNSAPDKSGLPSDRFSAERTGGSVSTLTIQRTQQEDSAVYLCASSLVAGYQETQYFGPGTRLLVL.

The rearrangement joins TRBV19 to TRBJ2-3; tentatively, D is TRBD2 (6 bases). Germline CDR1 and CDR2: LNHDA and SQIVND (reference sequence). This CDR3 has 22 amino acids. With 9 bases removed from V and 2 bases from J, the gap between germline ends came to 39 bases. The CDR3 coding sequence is TGTGCCAGCCGCCGGACACTGATTCCGGGACTGCCCCGCATACAAATCACAGATACGCAGTATTTT. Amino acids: CASRRTLIPGLPRIQITDTQYF.

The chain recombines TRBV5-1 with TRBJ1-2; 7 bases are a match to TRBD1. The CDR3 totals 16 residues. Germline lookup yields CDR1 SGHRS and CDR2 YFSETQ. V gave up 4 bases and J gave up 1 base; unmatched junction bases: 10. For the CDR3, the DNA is TGCGCCAGCAGCGGATCCCGGGACAGACGTAACTATGGCTACACCTTC. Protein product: CASSGSRDRRNYGYTF.

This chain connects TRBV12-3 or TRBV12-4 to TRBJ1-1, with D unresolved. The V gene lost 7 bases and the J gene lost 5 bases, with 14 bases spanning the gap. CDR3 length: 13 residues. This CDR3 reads CASTWAGGTEAFF. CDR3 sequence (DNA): TGTGCCAGCACCTGGGCTGGCGGGACTGAAGCTTTCTTT.

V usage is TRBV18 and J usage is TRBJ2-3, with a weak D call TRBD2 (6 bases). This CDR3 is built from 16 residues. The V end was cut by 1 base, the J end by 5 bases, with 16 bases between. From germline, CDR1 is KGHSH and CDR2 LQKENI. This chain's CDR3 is CASSPLGAGMVDTQYF. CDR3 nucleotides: TGTGCCAGCTCACCACTCGGGGCGGGGATGGTAGATACGCAGTATTTT.

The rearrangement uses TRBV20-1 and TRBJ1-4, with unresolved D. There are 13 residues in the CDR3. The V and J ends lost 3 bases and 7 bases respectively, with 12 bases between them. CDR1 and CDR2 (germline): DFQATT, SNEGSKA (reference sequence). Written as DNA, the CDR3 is TGCAGTGCTAGTATCGGTAGAAGTGAAAAACTGTTTTTT. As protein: CSASIGRSEKLFF.

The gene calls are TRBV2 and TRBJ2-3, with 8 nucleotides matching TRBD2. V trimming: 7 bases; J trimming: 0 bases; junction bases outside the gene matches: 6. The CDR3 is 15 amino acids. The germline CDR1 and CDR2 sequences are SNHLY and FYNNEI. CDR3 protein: CASIYVAGSTDTQYF. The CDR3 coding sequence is TGTGCCAGCATATATGTAGCGGGAAGCACAGATACGCAGTATTTT.

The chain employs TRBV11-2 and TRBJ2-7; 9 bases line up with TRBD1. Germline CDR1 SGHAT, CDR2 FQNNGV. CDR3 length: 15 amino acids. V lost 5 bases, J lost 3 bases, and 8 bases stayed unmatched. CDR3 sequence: CASSVDRGELYEQYF. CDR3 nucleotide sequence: TGTGCCAGCAGCGTGGACAGGGGCGAGCTCTACGAGCAGTACTTC.

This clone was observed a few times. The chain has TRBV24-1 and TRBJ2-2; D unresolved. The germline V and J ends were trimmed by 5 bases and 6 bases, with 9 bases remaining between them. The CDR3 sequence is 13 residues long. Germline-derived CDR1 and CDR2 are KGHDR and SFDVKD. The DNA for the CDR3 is TGTGCCACCAGTGCTGTTCCCGCCGGGGAGCTGTTTTTT. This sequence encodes CATSAVPAGELFF.

CDR3 sequence: CASSSDRGSGANVLTF. For the CDR3, the DNA is TGTGCCAGCAGTTCGGACAGAGGATCTGGGGCCAACGTCCTGACTTTC. This rearrangement joins TRBV28 to TRBJ2-6; a possible D gene is TRBD1 (6 bases). The germline gives CDR1 MDHEN, CDR2 SYDVKM. This CDR3 is 16 amino acids long. Trimming stripped 4 bases from V and 1 base from J, with 11 bases between.

The CDR3 region is CAIGQGARETQYF. CDR3 in DNA: TGTGCCATCGGACAGGGGGCCAGAGAGACCCAGTACTTC. The V gene is TRBV10-3, the J gene TRBJ2-5; 11 bases are a match to TRBD1. The CDR3 totals 13 residues. Germline CDR1 reads ENHRY; CDR2 reads SYGVKD. Trimming cost V 8 bases and J 4 bases; bases outside gene matches: 3.

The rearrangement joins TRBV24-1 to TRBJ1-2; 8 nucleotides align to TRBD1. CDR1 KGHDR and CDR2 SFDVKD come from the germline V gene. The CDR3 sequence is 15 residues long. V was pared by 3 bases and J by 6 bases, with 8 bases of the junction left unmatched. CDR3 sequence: CATSDTTGVWDGYTF. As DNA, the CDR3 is TGTGCCACCAGTGATACGACAGGGGTATGGGATGGCTACACCTTC.

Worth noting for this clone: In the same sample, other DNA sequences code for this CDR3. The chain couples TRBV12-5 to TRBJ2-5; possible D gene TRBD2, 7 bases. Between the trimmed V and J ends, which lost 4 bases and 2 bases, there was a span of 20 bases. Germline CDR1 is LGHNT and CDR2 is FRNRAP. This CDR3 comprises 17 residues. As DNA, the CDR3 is TGTGCTAGTGGTTGGGGGGGCACCGGAGGGGAACAAGAGACCCAGTACTTC. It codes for CASGWGGTGGEQETQYF.

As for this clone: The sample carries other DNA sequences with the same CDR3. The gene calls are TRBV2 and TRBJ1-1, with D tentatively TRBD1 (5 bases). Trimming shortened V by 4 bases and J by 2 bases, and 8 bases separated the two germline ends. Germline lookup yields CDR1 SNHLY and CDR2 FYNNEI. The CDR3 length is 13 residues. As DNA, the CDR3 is TGTGCCAGCAGTGGCCAGGGAAACACTGAAGCTTTCTTT. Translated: CASSGQGNTEAFF.

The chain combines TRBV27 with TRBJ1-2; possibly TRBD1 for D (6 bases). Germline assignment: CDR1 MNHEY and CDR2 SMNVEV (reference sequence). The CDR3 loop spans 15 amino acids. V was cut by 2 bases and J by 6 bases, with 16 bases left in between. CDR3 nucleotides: TGTGCCAGCAGTTTAGATTGGCAGGGGCTTAATGGCTACACCTTC. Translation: CASSLDWQGLNGYTF.

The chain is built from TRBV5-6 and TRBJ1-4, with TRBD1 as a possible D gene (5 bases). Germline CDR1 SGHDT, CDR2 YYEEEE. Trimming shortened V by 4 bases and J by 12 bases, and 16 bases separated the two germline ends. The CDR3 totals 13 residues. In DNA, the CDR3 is TGTGCCAGCAGCCTGGGGACTCTCACCCAACTGTTTTTT. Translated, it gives CASSLGTLTQLFF. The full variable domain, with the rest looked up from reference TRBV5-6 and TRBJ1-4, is DAGVTQSPTHLIKTRGQQVTLRCSPKSGHDTVSWYQQALGQGPQFIFQYYEEEERQRGNFPDRFSGHQFPNYSSELNVNALLLGDSALYLCASSLGTLTQLFFGSGTQLSVL.

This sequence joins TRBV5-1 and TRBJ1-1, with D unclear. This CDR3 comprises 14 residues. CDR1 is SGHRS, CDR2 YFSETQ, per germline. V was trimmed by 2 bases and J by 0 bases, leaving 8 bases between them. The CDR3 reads CASSFDTVNTEAFF. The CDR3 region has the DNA TGCGCCAGCAGCTTCGATACGGTGAACACTGAAGCTTTCTTT.

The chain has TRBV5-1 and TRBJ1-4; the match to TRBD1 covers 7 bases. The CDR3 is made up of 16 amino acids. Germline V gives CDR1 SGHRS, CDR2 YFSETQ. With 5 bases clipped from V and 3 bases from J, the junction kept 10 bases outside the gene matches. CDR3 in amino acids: CASSLQGTVANEKLFF. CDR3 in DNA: TGCGCCAGCAGTCTACAGGGGACCGTAGCTAATGAAAAACTGTTTTTT.

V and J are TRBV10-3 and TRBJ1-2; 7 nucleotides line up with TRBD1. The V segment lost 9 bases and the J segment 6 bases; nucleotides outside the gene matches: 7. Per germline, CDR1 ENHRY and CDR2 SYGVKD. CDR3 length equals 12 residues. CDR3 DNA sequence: TGTGCCATTGCGACAGGGAGGAATGGCTACACCTTC. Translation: CAIATGRNGYTF.

CDR3 sequence: CASSYSREGTEAFF. As DNA, the CDR3 is TGTGCCAGCAGTTACTCGAGGGAGGGCACTGAAGCTTTCTTT. The rearrangement uses TRBV6-6 and TRBJ1-1; D ambiguous. Germline V gene lookup returns CDR1 MNHNY and CDR2 SVGAGI (reference sequence). This CDR3 region has 14 residues. With 0 bases removed from V and 4 bases from J, the gap between germline ends came to 9 bases.